These 15 T cell receptor beta chains share one sample of origin, sequenced in a study of T cells in Graves' hyperthyroidism and ophthalmopathy. Template material for amplifying TCR beta CDR3 regions consisted of RNA transcripts. First-round RT-PCR with HTBI primers amplified the TCR CDR3 region. TCRdb recomputed calls from the multiplex PCR reads with MiXCR, one row per CDR3 protein. The sample lists about 300,000 distinct CDR3 sequences; roughly 18% were seen once. The specimen was blood. Receptors originate from a man aged 50-59 years with Graves' ophthalmopathy.

Ten or more counts support this clonotype. This chain uses TRBV20-1 with TRBJ2-7; 8 bases are shared with TRBD2. The CDR3 runs to 15 residues. Unmatched junction bases numbered 10, after V lost 3 bases and J lost 3 bases. Germline CDR1 and CDR2: DFQATT and SNEGSKA (reference sequence). The CDR3 loop reads CSARGRGGLVYEQYF. Written as DNA, the CDR3 is TGCAGTGCTAGGGGCCGGGGGGGTCTCGTCTACGAGCAGTACTTC.

This clonotype was observed at least ten times. The V and J genes are TRBV5-1 and TRBJ2-3; TRBD1 agrees at 7 bases. Germline V gene data show CDR1 as SGHRS and CDR2 as YFSETQ. The J segment lost 5 bases and the V segment lost 4 bases, leaving 7 bases of the junction unmatched. There are 14 residues in the CDR3. The CDR3 reads CASSTVDRRDTQYF. CDR3 DNA: TGCGCCAGCAGCACTGTGGACAGGCGAGATACGCAGTATTTT.

The CDR3 reads CSVAPSGTGSNEQFF. The CDR3 DNA reads as TGCAGCGTTGCCCCGTCCGGGACAGGGAGCAATGAGCAGTTCTTC. The rearrangement joins TRBV29-1 to TRBJ2-1, with 9 bases lining up with TRBD1. J gave up 6 bases and V 4 bases, and 10 bases lay outside the gene matches. Germline V CDR1 and CDR2: SQVTM, ANQGSEA. CDR3 length equals 15 residues.

To note about this clonotype: The junction differs from germline at one of its ends, possibly a read error. The chain joins TRBV6-1 to TRBJ1-1, with 9 bases aligning to TRBD1. The CDR3 is 17 residues long. Per germline, CDR1 MNHNS and CDR2 SASEGT. CDR3 loop: CVSSSGWRTGANTEAFF. CDR3 in DNA: TGTGTCAGCAGCTCCGGGTGGCGGACAGGGGCGAACACTGAAGCTTTCTTT.

The V and J genes are TRBV27 and TRBJ1-2; D is uncertain. There are 12 residues in the CDR3. Germline lookup yields CDR1 MNHEY and CDR2 SMNVEV (reference sequence). V was clipped by 5 bases and J by 8 bases, with 12 bases between them. The DNA for the CDR3 is TGTGCCAGCAGTGGTACCACCCTCGGCTACACCTTC. It specifies CASSGTTLGYTF.

The chain couples TRBV5-1 to TRBJ2-7; unclear D gene. Germline CDR1 reads SGHRS; CDR2 reads YFSETQ. Trimming cost V 6 bases and J 6 bases, with 13 bases left between them. The CDR3 runs to 12 residues. The CDR3 DNA sequence: TGCGCCAGCACCATGCCGGGTTTCGAGCAGTACTTC. Translated, it gives CASTMPGFEQYF.

The gene calls are TRBV29-1 and TRBJ1-1, with TRBD1 matching 11 bases. This CDR3 has 13 residues. The V and J ends lost 7 bases and 3 bases, in that order; junction bases with no gene match: 4. The V gene's germline CDR1 is SQVTM and CDR2 ANQGSEA. The CDR3 region is CSARTGGDTEAFF. The CDR3 DNA is TGCAGCGCAAGGACAGGGGGCGACACTGAAGCTTTCTTT.

This clonotype was counted at least ten times. This chain connects TRBV3-1 to TRBJ1-5, with 11 bases fitting TRBD1. The length of the CDR3 is 15 residues. V shed 5 bases and J 11 bases; nucleotides not matched to a gene: 11. The V gene's germline CDR1 is LGHDT and CDR2 YNNKEL (reference sequence). CDR3 in DNA: TGTGCCAGCAGCTTAGGACAGGGGGCCTACGGGACCCAGCATTTT. It specifies CASSLGQGAYGTQHF.

This clonotype was counted ten times or more. The V call is TRBV18, the J call TRBJ2-3; D assignment may be TRBD1 or TRBD2 (5 bases each). The CDR3 spans 15 residues. The germline V gene has CDR1 KGHSH and CDR2 LQKENI. Trimming took off 3 bases at V and 4 bases at J, with 14 bases between the two ends. CDR3 bases: TGTGCCAGCTCACCGGGGACGACGAGGGCAGATACGCAGTATTTT. It is translated as CASSPGTTRADTQYF.

This chain links TRBV19 with TRBJ1-2, with D hard to call. V was shortened by 5 bases and J by 4 bases, with 14 bases between the two germline ends. The V gene's germline CDR1 is LNHDA and CDR2 SQIVND (reference sequence). The length of the CDR3 is 14 residues. CDR3 sequence: CASSLTAGSYGYTF. The CDR3 DNA reads TGTGCCAGTAGTCTCACAGCGGGGAGCTATGGCTACACCTTC. Supplemented by reference TRBV19 and TRBJ1-2, the full variable domain reads DGGITQSPKYLFRKEGQNVTLSCEQNLNHDAMYWYRQDPGQGLRLIYYSQIVNDFQKGDIAEGYSVSREKKESFPLTVTSAQKNPTAFYLCASSLTAGSYGYTFGSGTRLTVV.

The sample holds a few counts of this clonotype. The V and J genes are TRBV27 and TRBJ2-6, with D possibly TRBD1 on 6 matching bases. Germline V lookup: CDR1 MNHEY, CDR2 SMNVEV (reference sequence). Trimming removed 4 bases at V and 0 bases at J, with 16 bases between. The CDR3 is 18 residues long. The CDR3 protein is CASSSDRPTYSGANVLTF. CDR3 DNA sequence: TGTGCCAGCAGTTCAGACAGGCCCACTTACTCTGGGGCCAACGTCCTGACTTTC.

The genes are TRBV5-6 and TRBJ1-4; unclear D gene. Germline V gene lookup returns CDR1 SGHDT and CDR2 YYEEEE. This CDR3 region has 13 residues. The V gene lost 4 bases and the J gene lost 10 bases, with 14 bases spanning the gap. CDR3 DNA: TGTGCCAGCAGCCTCGGGATGGATGGAAAACTGTTTTTT. Its translation is CASSLGMDGKLFF.

This rearrangement joins TRBV6-7 to TRBJ2-3; D ambiguous. TRBV6-7 is sorted into the ORF group, with uncertain function. Trimming took 0 bases from V and 1 from J, leaving 8 bases between them. This CDR3 region has 15 residues. CDR3 DNA sequence: TGTGCCAGCAGTTACTCTGACCGTTGCACAGATACGCAGTATTTT. This sequence encodes CASSYSDRCTDTQYF.

The chain combines TRBV29-1 with TRBJ1-2; TRBD1 might be the D (6 bases). This CDR3 is built from 13 residues. Trimming took 6 bases from V and 8 from J, leaving 19 bases between them. CDR1 and CDR2 from the germline V gene are SQVTM and ANQGSEA. CDR3 DNA: TGCAGCGTGGGACGGGACACCACTACCGGCTACACCTTC. Translation gives CSVGRDTTTGYTF.

Remarks on this clonotype: This could be a read error, since a much larger clone is one nucleotide away. The chain employs TRBV7-6 and TRBJ2-7; D not certain. The CDR3 consists of 12 residues. From germline, CDR1 is SGHVS and CDR2 FNYEAQ. CDR3 sequence reads: CASNLDNYEQYF. CDR3 DNA sequence: TGTGCCAGCAACTTAGACAACTACGAGCAGTACTTC.